Included here is one TCR beta chain sequence, with context. This record belongs to a study of blood T cell repertoires in COVID-19. Study background: The analysed material was cDNA or gDNA that came from T cells, B-cell-depleted T cells, or PBMCs.

After removal of 2 bases from V and 4 bases from J, the junction contained 4 bases not matched to a gene. Germline CDR1 LGHNT, CDR2 FRNRAP. CDR3 length: 16 residues. The age range of participants was about 18 to 89 years, with residence in some 25 US areas. Grouping used clinical history reported by participants in a survey and questionnaire. Recovered participants had two consecutive negative NP/OP PCR tests, healthcare professional clearance, or symptom resolution. Libraries were prepared by immunoSEQ multiplex PCR; TCRdb keeps only in-frame clonotypes and omits some of them. The sample yields just over 300,000 clones, roughly 87% seen once.

The receptor's source is a woman aged 18-30 years who had recovered from COVID-19. V and J are TRBV12-5 and TRBJ2-2; TRBD2 aligns across 10 bases. Sequencing input: PBMCs or T cells enriched from blood (not recorded which). This chain's CDR3 is CASGLLLAGSTGELFF. The CDR3 region has the DNA TGTGCTAGTGGTTTGCTACTAGCGGGGAGCACCGGGGAGCTGTTTTTT.